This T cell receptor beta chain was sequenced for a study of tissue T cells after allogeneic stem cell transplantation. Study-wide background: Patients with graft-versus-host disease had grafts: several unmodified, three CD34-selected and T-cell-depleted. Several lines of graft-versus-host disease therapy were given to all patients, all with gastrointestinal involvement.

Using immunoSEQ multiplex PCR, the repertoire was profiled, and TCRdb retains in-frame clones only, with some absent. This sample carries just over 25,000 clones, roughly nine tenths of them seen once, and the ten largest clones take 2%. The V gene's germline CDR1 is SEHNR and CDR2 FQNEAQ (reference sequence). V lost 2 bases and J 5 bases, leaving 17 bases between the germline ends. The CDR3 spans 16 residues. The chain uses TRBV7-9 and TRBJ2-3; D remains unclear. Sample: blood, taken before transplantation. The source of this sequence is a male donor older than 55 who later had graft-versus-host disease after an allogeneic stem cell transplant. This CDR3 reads CASSLTPAGRGDTQYF. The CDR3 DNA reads TGTGCCAGCAGCTTAACCCCAGCAGGACGAGGAGATACGCAGTATTTT.